This T cell receptor beta chain derives from a study of molecular identifiers for immune sequencing clone quantification. Looked up from germline, CDR1 is MNHEY and CDR2 is SVGAGI. This CDR3 comprises 14 residues. V was cut by 2 bases and J by 3 bases, with 8 bases left in between. At least ten counts were recorded for this clonotype. The antigen remains undetermined. In TCRdb, the PCR reads were re-called with MiXCR into one record per CDR3 protein. This sample has under 800,000 distinct CDR3 sequences; roughly 25% occur once, and the top ten carry about 0.81%. Broader study findings: The share of molecules held by clones above 20 RNA copies was over 97% in effector cells and under 1% in naive cells.

What was sequenced was naive CD8+ T cells from blood, with Jurkat cell RNA spiked in. Subset indicated: FACS-sorted CD8+CD4-CCR7+CD45RA+ naive T cells. The chain combines TRBV6-5 with TRBJ1-5; D uncertain. This clonotype was sampled from a human donor in good health. Some libraries in this study had Jurkat cell RNA spiked in. The CDR3 nucleotides are TGTGCCAGCAGTTACGGACCGCTCAATCAGCCCCAGCATTTT. Translated, it gives CASSYGPLNQPQHF.